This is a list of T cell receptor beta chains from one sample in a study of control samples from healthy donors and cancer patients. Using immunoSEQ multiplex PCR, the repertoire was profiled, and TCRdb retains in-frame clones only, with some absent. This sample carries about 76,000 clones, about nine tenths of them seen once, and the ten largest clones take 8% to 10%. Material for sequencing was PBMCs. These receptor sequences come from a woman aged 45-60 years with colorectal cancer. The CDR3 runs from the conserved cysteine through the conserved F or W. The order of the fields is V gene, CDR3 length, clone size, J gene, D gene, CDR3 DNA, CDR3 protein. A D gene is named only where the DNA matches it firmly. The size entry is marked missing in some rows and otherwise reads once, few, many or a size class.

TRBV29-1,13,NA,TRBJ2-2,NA,TGCAGCGTTGATAGACAGAACACCGGGGAGCTGTTTTTT,CSVDRQNTGELFF
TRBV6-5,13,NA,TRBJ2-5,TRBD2,TGTGCCAGCAGTTTGACTAGCGTGGAGACCCAGTACTTC,CASSLTSVETQYF
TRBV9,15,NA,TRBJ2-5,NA,TGTGCCAGCAGCCACGAGGGAACAGTCCAAGAGACCCAGTACTTC,CASSHEGTVQETQYF
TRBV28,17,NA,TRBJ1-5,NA,TGTGCCAGCCGACGGGACATTACCTCGTATAGCAATCAGCCCCAGCATTTT,CASRRDITSYSNQPQHF
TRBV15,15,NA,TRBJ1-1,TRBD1,TGTGCCACCAGCTCGTGGACAGGGGTATTCACTGAAGCTTTCTTT,CATSSWTGVFTEAFF
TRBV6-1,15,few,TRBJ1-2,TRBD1,TGTGCCAGCAGTGAAACTCCGGACAGGGGCTATGGCTACACCTTC,CASSETPDRGYGYTF
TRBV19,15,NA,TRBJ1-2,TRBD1,TGTGCCAGTAGTCTCGGGACAGGGAACCTCTATGGCTACACCTTC,CASSLGTGNLYGYTF
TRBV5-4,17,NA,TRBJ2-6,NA,TGTGCCAGCAGCCGGGACATCACTAACTCTGGGGCCAACGTCCTGACTTTC,CASSRDITNSGANVLTF
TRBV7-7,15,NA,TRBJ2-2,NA,TGTGCCAGCAGCCCGGACGGGGAGAAAGCCGGGGAGCTGTTTTTT,CASSPDGEKAGELFF
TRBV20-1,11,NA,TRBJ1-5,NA,TGCAGTGCAGCGGGTGATCAGCCCCAGCATTTT,CSAAGDQPQHF
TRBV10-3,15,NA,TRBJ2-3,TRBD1,TGTGCCATCAGGGAGACAGGGGGCGGAACAGATACGCAGTATTTT,CAIRETGGGTDTQYF
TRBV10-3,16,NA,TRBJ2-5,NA,TGTGCCATCAGTGAGACAACCAGGGACTCCTTGGGGACCCAGTACTTC,CAISETTRDSLGTQYF
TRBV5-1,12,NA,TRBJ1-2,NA,TGCGCCAGCAGCCCGGGGAACTATGGCTACACCTTC,CASSPGNYGYTF
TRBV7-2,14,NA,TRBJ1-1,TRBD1,TGTGCCAGCAGCTCGGACAGGGGGAACACTGAAGCTTTCTTT,CASSSDRGNTEAFF
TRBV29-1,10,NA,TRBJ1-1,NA,TGCAGCGTTGGGAGCACTGAAGCTTTCTTT,CSVGSTEAFF
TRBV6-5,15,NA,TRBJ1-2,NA,TGTGCCAGCAGTAAGGAGAGTGGGGCCTTTATCGGCTACACCTTC,CASSKESGAFIGYTF
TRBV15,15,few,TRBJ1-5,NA,TGTGCCACCAGCAGCGAAGGAGGGTGGTGGCAGCCCCAGCATTTT,CATSSEGGWWQPQHF
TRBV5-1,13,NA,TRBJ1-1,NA,TGCGCCAGCAGGATCAGGGTGGGCACTGAAGCTTTCTTT,CASRIRVGTEAFF
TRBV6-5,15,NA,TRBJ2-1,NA,TGTGCCAGCAGAGGGGAGTGGGGTTCCTACAATGAGCAGTTCTTC,CASRGEWGSYNEQFF
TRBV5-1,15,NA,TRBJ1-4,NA,TGCGCCAGCAGCTTGGAGGCGGCCGGGAATGAAAAACTGTTTTTT,CASSLEAAGNEKLFF
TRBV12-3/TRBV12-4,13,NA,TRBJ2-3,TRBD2,TGTGCCAGCGCGACTAGCGAGGCAGATACGCAGTATTTT,CASATSEADTQYF
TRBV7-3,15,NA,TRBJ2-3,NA,TGTGCCAGCAGCGAAGGGGCCCAAAGGGTAGATACGCAGTATTTT,CASSEGAQRVDTQYF
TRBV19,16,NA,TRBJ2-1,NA,TGTGCCAGTAGTATAGATCTTACTAGTATTTACAATGAGCAGTTCTTC,CASSIDLTSIYNEQFF
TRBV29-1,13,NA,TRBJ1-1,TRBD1,TGCAGCGTTTCCAGGGGGCTGGGCACTGAAGCTTTCTTT,CSVSRGLGTEAFF
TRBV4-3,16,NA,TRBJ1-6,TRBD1,TGCGCCAGCAGCCAAGGGACAGGGGGCTATAATTCACCCCTCCACTTT,CASSQGTGGYNSPLHF
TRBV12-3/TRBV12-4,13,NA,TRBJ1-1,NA,TGTGCCAGCACCTTTTACAGGGCCACTGAAGCTTTCTTT,CASTFYRATEAFF
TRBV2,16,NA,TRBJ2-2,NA,TGTGCCAGCAGTGAAGGACAGATTCTTGGTTTCGGGGAGCTGTTTTTT,CASSEGQILGFGELFF